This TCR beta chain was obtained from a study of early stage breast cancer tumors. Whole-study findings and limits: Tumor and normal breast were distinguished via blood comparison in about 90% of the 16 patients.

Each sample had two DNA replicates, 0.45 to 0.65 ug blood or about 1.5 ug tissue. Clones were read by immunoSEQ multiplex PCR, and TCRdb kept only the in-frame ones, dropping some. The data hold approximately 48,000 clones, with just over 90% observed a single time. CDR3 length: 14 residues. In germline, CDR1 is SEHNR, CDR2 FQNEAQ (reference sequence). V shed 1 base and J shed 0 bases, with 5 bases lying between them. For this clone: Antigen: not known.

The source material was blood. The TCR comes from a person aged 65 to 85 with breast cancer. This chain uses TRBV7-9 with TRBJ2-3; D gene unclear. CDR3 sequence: CASSLGASTDTQYF. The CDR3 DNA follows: TGTGCCAGCAGCTTAGGAGCTAGCACAGATACGCAGTATTTT.